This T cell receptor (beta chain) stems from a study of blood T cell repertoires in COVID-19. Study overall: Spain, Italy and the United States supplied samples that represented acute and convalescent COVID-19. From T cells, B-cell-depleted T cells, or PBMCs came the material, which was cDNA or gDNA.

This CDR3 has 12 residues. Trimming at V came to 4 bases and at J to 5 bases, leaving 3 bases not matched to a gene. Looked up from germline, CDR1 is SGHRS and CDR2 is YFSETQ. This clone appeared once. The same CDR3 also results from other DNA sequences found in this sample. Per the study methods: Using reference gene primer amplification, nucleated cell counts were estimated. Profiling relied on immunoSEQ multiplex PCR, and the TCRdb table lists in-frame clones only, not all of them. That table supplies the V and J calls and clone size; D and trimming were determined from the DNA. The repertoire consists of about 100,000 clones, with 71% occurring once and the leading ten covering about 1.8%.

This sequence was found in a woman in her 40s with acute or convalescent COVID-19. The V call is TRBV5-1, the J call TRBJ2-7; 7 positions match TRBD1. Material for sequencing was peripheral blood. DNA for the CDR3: TGCGCCAGCAGCCTTGACAGGGACGAGCAGTACTTC. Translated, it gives CASSLDRDEQYF.